These 5 T cell receptor beta chains share one sample of origin, sequenced in a study of T cell clonality in common variable immunodeficiency. The study's findings and limits: Fewer deletions and N-nucleotide insertions were reportedly seen in common variable immunodeficiency TCR beta sequences.

Which antigens these TCRs recognize remains unknown. Some clones are missing from TCRdb's copy, which holds only in-frame ones; the method was immunoSEQ multiplex PCR. The data show about 30,000 clones, with none appearing a single time. What was sequenced was peripheral blood mononuclear cells. These receptors were obtained from a human donor with common variable immunodeficiency.

This clone was seen only a few times. Read coverage stops 3 residues before the CDR3 terminus; the germline J gene supplies the remainder. The V gene is TRBV7-9, the J gene TRBJ1-1; a possible D gene is TRBD1 (6 bases). This CDR3 spans 12 amino acids. The V gene's germline CDR1 is SEHNR and CDR2 FQNEAQ (reference sequence). CDR3 loop: CASSFYRDKAFF. CDR3 DNA (partial): TGTGCCAGCAGCTTTTACCGGGACAAA.

This clone was seen ten or more times. The read ends 3 residues early relative to the CDR3; the germline J gene fills the gap. V is TRBV10-1 and J is TRBJ2-3; no reliable D call. V lost 5 bases to trimming and J lost 8 bases, with 11 bases between them. Germline lookup yields CDR1 WNHNN and CDR2 SYGVQD (reference sequence). The CDR3 runs 12 residues. Partial CDR3 DNA: TGCGCCAGCAGTATAGAGAAAACTACG. This translates into CASSIEKTT. The full-length CDR3 reads as CASSIEKTTQYF.

On this clone itself: Sequencing ends 3 residues short of the CDR3 end; the germline J gene provides the rest. The V gene is TRBV7-2, the J gene TRBJ2-1, with 12 bases lining up with TRBD2. V was pared by 0 bases and J by 9 bases, with 6 bases of the junction left unmatched. This CDR3 is built from 16 residues. CDR1 and CDR2 from the germline V gene are SGHTA and FQGNSA. The CDR3 sequence is CASSLAASGGAFEQFF. CDR3 DNA, as far as it was read: TGTGCCAGCAGCTTAGCAGCTAGCGGGGGGGCGTTTGAG. Together with reference TRBV7-2 and TRBJ2-1, the CDR3 gives the full variable domain: GAGVSQSPSNKVTEKGKDVELRCDPISGHTALYWYRQSLGQGLEFLIYFQGNSAPDKSGLPSDRFSAERTGGSVSTLTIQRTQQEDSAVYLCASSLAASGGAFEQFFGPGTRLTVL.

This clone was detected only a few times. The read terminates 3 residues ahead of where the CDR3 ends, so the germline J gene completes it. V is TRBV19 and J is TRBJ2-1; TRBD1 aligns across 12 bases. The V segment lost 7 bases and the J segment 8 bases; nucleotides outside the gene matches: 3. From germline, CDR1 is LNHDA and CDR2 SQIVND (reference sequence). The CDR3 consists of 13 residues. CDR3 DNA, as far as it was read: TGTGCCAGTATAGGGACAGGGGGCGATGAG. Its translation is CASIGTGGDE. The full-length CDR3 reads as CASIGTGGDEQFF.

This clone was detected a few times. The read ends 3 residues shy of where the CDR3 ends; the end is completed using the germline J gene. The rearrangement joins TRBV18 to TRBJ1-6; 10 nucleotides match TRBD1. The V and J ends lost 6 bases and 10 bases, in that order; junction bases with no gene match: 21. Germline CDR1 KGHSH, CDR2 LQKENI. This CDR3 is 19 amino acids long. This chain's CDR3 is CASSLLATGTGEFRSPLHF. The sequenced part of the CDR3 DNA is TGTGCCAGCTCCCTACTCGCTACCGGGACAGGGGAATTCAGATCACCC.